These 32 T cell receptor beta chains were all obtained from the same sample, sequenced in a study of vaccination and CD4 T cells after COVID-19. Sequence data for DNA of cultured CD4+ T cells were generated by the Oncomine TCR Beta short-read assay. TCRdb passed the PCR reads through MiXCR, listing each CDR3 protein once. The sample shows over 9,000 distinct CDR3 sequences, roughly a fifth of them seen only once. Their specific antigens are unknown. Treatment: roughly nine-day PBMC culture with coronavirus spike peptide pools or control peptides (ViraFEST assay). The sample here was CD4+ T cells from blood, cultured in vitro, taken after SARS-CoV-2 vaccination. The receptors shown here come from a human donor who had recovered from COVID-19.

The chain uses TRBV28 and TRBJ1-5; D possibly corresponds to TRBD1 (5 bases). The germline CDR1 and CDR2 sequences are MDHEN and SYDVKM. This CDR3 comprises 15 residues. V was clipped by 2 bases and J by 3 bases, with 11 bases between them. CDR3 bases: TGTGCCAGCAGTTTAAGCGGGGCCTTCAATCAGCCCCAGCATTTT. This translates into CASSLSGAFNQPQHF.

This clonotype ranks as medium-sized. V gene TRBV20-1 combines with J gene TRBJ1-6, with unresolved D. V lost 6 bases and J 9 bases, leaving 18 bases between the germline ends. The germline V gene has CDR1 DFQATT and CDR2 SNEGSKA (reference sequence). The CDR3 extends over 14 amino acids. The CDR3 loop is CSATTVPMGSPLHF. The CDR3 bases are TGCAGTGCAACAACCGTTCCGATGGGTTCACCCCTCCACTTT.

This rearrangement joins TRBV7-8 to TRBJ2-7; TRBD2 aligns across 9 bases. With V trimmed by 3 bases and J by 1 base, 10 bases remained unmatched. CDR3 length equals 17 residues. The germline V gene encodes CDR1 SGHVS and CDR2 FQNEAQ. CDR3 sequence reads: CASSFRYVLAGSYEQYF. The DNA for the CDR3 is TGTGCCAGCAGCTTCCGTTACGTCCTAGCGGGGTCCTACGAGCAGTACTTC.

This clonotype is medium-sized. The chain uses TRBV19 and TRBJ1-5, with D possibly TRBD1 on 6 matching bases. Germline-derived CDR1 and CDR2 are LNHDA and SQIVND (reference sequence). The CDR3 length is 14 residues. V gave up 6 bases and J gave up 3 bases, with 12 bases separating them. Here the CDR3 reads CASSPQGNNQPQHF. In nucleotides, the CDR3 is TGTGCCAGTAGCCCACAGGGAAACAATCAGCCCCAGCATTTT.

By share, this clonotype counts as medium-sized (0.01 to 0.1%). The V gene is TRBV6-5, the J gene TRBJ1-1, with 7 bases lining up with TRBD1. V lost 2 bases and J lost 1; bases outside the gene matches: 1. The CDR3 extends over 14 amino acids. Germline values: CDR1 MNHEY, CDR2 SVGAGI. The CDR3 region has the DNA TGTGCCAGCAGTTACGACAGGGCGAACACTGAAGCTTTCTTT. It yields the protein CASSYDRANTEAFF.

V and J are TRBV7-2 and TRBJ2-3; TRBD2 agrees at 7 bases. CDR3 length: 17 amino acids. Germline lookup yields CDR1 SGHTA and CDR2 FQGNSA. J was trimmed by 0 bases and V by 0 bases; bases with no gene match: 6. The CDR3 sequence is CASSLARLAVSTDTQYF. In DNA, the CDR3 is TGTGCCAGCAGCTTAGCCCGACTAGCCGTTAGCACAGATACGCAGTATTTT.

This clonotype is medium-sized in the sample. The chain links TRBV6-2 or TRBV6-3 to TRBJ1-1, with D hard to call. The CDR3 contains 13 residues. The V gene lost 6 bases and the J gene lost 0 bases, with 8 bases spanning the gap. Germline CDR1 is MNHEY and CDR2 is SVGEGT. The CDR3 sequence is CASSHGLNTEAFF. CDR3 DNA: TGTGCCAGCAGCCACGGCCTGAACACTGAAGCTTTCTTT.

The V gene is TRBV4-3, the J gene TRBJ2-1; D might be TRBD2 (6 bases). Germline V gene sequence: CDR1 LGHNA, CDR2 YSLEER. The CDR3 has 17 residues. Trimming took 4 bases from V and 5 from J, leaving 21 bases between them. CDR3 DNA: TGCGCCAGCAGCCCCCGGAGGGCTAGCAGGATGAACAATGAGCAGTTCTTC. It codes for CASSPRRASRMNNEQFF.

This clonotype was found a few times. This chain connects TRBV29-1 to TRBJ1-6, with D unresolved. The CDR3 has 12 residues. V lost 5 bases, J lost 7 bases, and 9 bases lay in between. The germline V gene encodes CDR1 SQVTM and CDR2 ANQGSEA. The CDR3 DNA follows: TGCAGCGTTAAGGACGGGAATTCACCCCTCCACTTT. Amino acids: CSVKDGNSPLHF. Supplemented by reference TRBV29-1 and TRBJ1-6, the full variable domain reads SAVISQKPSRDICQRGTSLTIQCQVDSQVTMMFWYRQQPGQSLTLIATANQGSEATYESGFVIDKFPISRPNLTFSTLTVSNMSPEDSSIYLCSVKDGNSPLHFGNGTRLTVT.

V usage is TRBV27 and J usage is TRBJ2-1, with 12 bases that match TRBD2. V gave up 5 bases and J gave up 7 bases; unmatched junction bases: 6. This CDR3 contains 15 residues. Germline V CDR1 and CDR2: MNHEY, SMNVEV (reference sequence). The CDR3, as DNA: TGTGCCAGCAGTCCCACCGGGACTAGCGGGAATGAGCAGTTCTTC. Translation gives CASSPTGTSGNEQFF.

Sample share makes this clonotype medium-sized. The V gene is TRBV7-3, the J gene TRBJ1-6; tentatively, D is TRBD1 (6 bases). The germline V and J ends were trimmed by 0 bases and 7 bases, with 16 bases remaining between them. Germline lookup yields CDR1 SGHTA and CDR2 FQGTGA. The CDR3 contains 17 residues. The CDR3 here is CASSLTPLTGENSPLHF. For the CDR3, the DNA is TGTGCCAGCAGCTTAACCCCCCTGACAGGAGAAAATTCACCCCTCCACTTT.

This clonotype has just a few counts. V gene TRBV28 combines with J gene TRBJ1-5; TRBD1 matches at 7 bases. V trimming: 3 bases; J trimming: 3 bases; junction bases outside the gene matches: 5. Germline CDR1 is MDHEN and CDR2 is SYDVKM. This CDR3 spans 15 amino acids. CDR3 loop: CASSLSDRDNQPQHF. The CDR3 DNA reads TGTGCCAGCAGTTTGTCCGACAGGGACAATCAGCCCCAGCATTTT.

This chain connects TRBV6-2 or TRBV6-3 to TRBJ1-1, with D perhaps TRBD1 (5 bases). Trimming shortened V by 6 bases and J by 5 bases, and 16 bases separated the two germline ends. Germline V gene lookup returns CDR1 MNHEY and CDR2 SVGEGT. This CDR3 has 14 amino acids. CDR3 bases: TGTGCCAGCAGCGGGGTAAGGGGACGAACTGAAGCTTTCTTT. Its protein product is CASSGVRGRTEAFF.

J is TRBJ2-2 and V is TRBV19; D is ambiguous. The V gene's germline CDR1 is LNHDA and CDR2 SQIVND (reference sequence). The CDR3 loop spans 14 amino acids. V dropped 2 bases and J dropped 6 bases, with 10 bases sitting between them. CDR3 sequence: CASSIKGSAGELFF. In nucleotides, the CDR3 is TGTGCCAGTAGTATAAAGGGTTCTGCCGGGGAGCTGTTTTTT.

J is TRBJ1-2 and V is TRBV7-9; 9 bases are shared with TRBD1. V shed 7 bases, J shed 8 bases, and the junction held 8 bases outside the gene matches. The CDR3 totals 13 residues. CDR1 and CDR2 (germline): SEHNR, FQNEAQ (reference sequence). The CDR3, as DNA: TGTGCCAGCACCATGGGACAGGGTTGGGGCTACACCTTC. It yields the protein CASTMGQGWGYTF.

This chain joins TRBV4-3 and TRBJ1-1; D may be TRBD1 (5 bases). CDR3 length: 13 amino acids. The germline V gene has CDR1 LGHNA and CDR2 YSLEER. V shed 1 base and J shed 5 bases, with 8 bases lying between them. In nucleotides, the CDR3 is TGCGCCAGCAGCCAAGTTGGGGGTACTGAAGCTTTCTTT. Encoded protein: CASSQVGGTEAFF.

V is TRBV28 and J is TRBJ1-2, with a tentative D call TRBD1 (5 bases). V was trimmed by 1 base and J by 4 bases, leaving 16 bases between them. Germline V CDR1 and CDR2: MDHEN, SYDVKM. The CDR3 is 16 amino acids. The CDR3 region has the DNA TGTGCCAGCAGTTTATCGCCGGCCAGGGCCCCCTATGGCTACACCTTC. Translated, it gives CASSLSPARAPYGYTF.

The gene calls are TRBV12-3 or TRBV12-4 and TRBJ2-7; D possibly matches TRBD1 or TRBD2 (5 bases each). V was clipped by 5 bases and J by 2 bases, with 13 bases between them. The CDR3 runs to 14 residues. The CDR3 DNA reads TGTGCCAGCAGTGTTTCTGGGACCACCTACGAGCAGTACTTC. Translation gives CASSVSGTTYEQYF.

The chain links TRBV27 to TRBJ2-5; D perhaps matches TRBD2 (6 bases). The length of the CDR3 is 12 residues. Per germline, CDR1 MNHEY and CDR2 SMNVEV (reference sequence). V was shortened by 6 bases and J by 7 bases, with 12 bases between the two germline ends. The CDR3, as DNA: TGTGCCAGCAGCCGGATGGGGGGGACCCAGTACTTC. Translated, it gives CASSRMGGTQYF.

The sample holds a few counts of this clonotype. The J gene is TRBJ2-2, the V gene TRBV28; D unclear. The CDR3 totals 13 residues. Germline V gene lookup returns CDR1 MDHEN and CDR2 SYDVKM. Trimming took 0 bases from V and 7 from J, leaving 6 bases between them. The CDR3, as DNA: TGTGCCAGCAGTTTATGGGCAGGCGGGGAGCTGTTTTTT. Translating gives CASSLWAGGELFF.

CDR3 loop: CASSIRGAIGYTF. DNA for the CDR3: TGTGCCAGTAGTATACGGGGGGCGATTGGCTACACCTTC. The V call is TRBV19, the J call TRBJ1-2; D is perhaps TRBD1 (6 bases). This CDR3 has 13 amino acids. The V end was cut by 2 bases, the J end by 7 bases, with 11 bases between. Germline CDR1 reads LNHDA; CDR2 reads SQIVND (reference sequence). Full variable domain (outside the CDR3, taken from reference TRBV19 and TRBJ1-2): DGGITQSPKYLFRKEGQNVTLSCEQNLNHDAMYWYRQDPGQGLRLIYYSQIVNDFQKGDIAEGYSVSREKKESFPLTVTSAQKNPTAFYLCASSIRGAIGYTFGSGTRLTVV.

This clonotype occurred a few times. The CDR3 here is CSVDFGFTGQENTEAFF. The CDR3 DNA sequence: TGCAGCGTTGATTTTGGTTTCACAGGTCAGGAGAACACTGAAGCTTTCTTT. J is TRBJ1-1 and V is TRBV29-1; tentatively, D is TRBD1 (5 bases). Germline CDR1 SQVTM, CDR2 ANQGSEA. Trimming took 3 bases from V and 1 from J, leaving 21 bases between them. The length of the CDR3 is 17 residues.

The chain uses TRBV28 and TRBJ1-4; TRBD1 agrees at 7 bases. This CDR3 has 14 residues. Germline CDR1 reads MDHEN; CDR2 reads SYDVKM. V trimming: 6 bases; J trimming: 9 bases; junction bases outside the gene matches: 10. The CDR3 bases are TGTGCCAGCAGGGCCGACAGGGAGGGGAAAAAACTGTTTTTT. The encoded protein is CASRADREGKKLFF.

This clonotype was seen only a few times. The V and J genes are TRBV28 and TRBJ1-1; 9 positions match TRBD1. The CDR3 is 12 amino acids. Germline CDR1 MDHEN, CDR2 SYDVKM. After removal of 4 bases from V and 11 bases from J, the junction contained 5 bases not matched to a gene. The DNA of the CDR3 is TGTGCCAGCAGTTCAAACAGGGGGCAGGCTTTCTTT. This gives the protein CASSSNRGQAFF.

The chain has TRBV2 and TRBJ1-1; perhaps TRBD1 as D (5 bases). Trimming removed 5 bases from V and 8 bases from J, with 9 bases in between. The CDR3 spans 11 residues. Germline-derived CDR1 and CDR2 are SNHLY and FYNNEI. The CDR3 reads CASSRQWEAFF. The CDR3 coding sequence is TGTGCCAGCAGTCGACAGTGGGAAGCTTTCTTT.

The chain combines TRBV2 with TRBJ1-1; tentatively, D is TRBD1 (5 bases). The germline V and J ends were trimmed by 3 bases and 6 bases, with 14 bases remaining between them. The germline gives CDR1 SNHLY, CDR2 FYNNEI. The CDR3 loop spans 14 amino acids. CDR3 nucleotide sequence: TGTGCCAGCAGTGATTGGCTTCTGGGGGCTGAAGCTTTCTTT. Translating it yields CASSDWLLGAEAFF.

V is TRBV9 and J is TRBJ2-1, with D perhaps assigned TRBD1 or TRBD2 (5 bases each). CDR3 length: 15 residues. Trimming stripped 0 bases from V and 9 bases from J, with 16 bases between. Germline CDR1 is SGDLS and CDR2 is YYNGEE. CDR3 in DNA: TGTGCCAGCAGCGTAGTGGGGACGGTGGGACGTGAGCAGTTCTTC. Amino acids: CASSVVGTVGREQFF.

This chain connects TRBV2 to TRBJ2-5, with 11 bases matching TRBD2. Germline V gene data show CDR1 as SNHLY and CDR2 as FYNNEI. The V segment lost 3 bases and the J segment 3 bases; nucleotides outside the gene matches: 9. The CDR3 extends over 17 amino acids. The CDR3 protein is CASSDPLGSGREETQYF. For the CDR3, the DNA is TGTGCCAGCAGTGACCCCTTGGGTAGCGGGAGGGAAGAGACCCAGTACTTC.

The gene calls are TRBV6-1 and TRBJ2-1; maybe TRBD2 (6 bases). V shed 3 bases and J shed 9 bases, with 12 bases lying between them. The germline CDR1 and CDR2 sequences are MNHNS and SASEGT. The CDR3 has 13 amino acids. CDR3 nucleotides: TGTGCCAGCAGTGAGTCGGTGGAGGGTGAGCAGTTCTTC. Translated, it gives CASSESVEGEQFF.

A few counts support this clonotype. The CDR3 sequence: CSASGLAVTDTQYF. The DNA for the CDR3 is TGCAGTGCTAGCGGACTAGCGGTCACAGATACGCAGTATTTT. The rearrangement links TRBV20-1 to TRBJ2-3, with 10 bases fitting TRBD2. Germline CDR1 reads DFQATT; CDR2 reads SNEGSKA (reference sequence). The CDR3 spans 14 residues. V lost 3 bases, J lost 2 bases, and 2 bases stayed unmatched.

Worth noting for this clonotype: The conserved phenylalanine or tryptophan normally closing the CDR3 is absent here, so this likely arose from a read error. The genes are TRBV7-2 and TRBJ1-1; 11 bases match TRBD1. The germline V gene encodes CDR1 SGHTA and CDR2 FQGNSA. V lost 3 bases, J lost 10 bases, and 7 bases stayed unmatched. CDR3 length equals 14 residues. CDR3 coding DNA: TGTGCCAGCAGCTTTTTGGGACAGGGGGGCGTAGCTTTCTTA. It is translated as CASSFLGQGGVAFL.

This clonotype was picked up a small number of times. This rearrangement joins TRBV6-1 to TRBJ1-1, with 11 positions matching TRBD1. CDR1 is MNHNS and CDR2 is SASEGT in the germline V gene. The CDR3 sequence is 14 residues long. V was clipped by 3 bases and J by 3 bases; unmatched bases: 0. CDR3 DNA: TGTGCCAGCAGTGAGGACAGGGGGCACACTGAAGCTTTCTTT. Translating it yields CASSEDRGHTEAFF.